The source of this T cell receptor (beta chain) is a study of CXCR3-negative and CXCR3-positive naive CD8 T cells. Study background: Across all libraries, TRB reads numbered some 140 million, with about 1.5 +/- 0.3 million in each library. Study-level findings and limits: Diversity was high in both naive subsets and much lower in memory cells.

To note about this clonotype: Its antigen remains unidentified.

The authors made the TRB cDNA libraries by 5' RACE using UMI labels. After re-calling the 5' RACE reads, TCRdb lists one entry per CDR3 protein, DNA absent. Recorded here are approximately 58,000 distinct CDR3 sequences; the top ten clones represent about 0.43%. Germline CDR1 reads SQVTM; CDR2 reads ANQGSEA. CDR3 length: 13 residues. The receptor's source is a human donor in good health. Some clones in this sample may be carry-over from other donors' samples. The specimen sequenced was naive CXCR3- CD8+ T cells from blood. Indicated subset: CD45RO-CCR7+CD27+CD95- naive CD8+ T cells lacking CXCR3 (TNR3-). V gene TRBV29-1 combines with J gene TRBJ1-2; the D call from TCRdb, TRBD1, cannot be confirmed without DNA. The CDR3 sequence: CSVGPTGGYGYTF.